What follows is one TCR beta chain and its context. The antigen remains unidentified. The sorted conventional CD4+ T cells were CD25-low and CD127-high, with genomic DNA sequenced. Trimming took 1 base from V and 2 from J, leaving 6 bases between them. CDR3 length: 12 residues. Germline V gene sequence: CDR1 GTSNPN, CDR2 SVGIG (reference sequence). The data originate from a study of regulatory and conventional T cells in RAG deficiency. Regarding the study as a whole: Shannon entropy was markedly lower and Simpson indices higher in RAG-deficient patients than control T-cell subsets.

TCRdb keeps only in-frame clones here, not all; method: immunoSEQ multiplex PCR. The table has approximately 35,000 clones, approximately 80% seen once. This sample was shared with a second study, whose subject was regulatory T cells. Per that paper: Amplification used 52 TRBV primers and 13 TRBJ primers. Patient repertoires had restricted TRB V-J pairs and skewed V and J usage, most in Tregs.

This clonotype originated in a human donor in good health. The sequenced sample consisted of CD4+ effector T cells sorted from blood. The chain combines TRBV30 with TRBJ2-7, with D unclear. The CDR3 bases are TGTGCCTGGAGTGGAGTCACCTACGAGCAGTACTTC. Translation gives CAWSGVTYEQYF.